Sequencing of this TCR beta chain was carried out in a study of blood T cell repertoires in COVID-19. The method was immunoSEQ multiplex PCR; TCRdb's version includes in-frame clones alone and lacks a portion of them. The table has 270,000 or so clones, approximately 87% seen once; the top ten hold around 9.2%. Germline V gene data show CDR1 as SGHVS and CDR2 as FQNEAQ. J gave up 5 bases and V 0 bases, and 4 bases lay outside the gene matches. The CDR3 totals 16 residues. This clone was seen only a few times. The genes are TRBV7-8 and TRBJ2-5; TRBD2 matches at 12 bases. This sequence was found in a human donor in a cohort sampled during active COVID-19. Sample: peripheral blood. The CDR3 reads CASSLALAGGRETQYF. The CDR3 region has the DNA TGTGCCAGCAGCTTAGCGCTAGCGGGAGGGCGGGAGACCCAGTACTTC.